The subject of this entry is one TCR beta chain. This clonotype is described as medium-sized (0.01 to 0.1%). The target of this receptor is not known. No base-level quality is on record; no much larger clone is a single base apart. This sample is drawn from a study of neurological immune-mediated disorders (dated by TCRdb to between 2018 and 2021). The study in broad terms: Among the roughly 34 multiple sclerosis patients, relapsing-remitting MS was present in about 31 and secondary progressive MS was present in 3. Using UMI-based sequencing, the study compared peripheral blood TCR-beta repertoires from patients with HTLV-I-associated myelopathy (HAM/TSP), patients with multiple sclerosis, and healthy controls. The 95 to 110 TCR-beta libraries covered PBMC samples along with longitudinal samples, technical triplicates, and paired sorted CD4+ and CD8+ T-cell subsets. Longitudinal HAM/TSP and healthy donors were sampled at 3 time-points each (about 3-40 month intervals). The cohort was made up of around 70 subjects, consisting of 15 or so HAM/TSP patients, approximately 35 multiple sclerosis patients and 20 healthy controls.

cDNA synthesis used template-switch 5'RACE with a primer carrying a 10-nucleotide random unique molecular identifier tagging each TCR transcript. Every sequencing run covered 15-18 subjects and yielded more than 160 million TCR-beta sequences. The RNeasy kit was used for extraction of total RNA. Using the KAPA Real-time Library Amplification kit, TCR-beta VDJ regions were amplified with primers for the TCR constant region and the 5'RACE anchor. Sample indexes and Illumina adaptors were added in a first PCR, and a second PCR then increased library yield. After purification with Ampure beads, the TCR product of roughly 650 bp was size-selected on a 2% E-gel SizeSelection system. Before pooling, libraries had their quality checked on a Bioanalyzer, their concentration measured with Qubit, and their quantity determined with the Kapa Library Quantification kit. Paired-end 2 x 150 bp sequencing of the libraries was performed on an Illumina HiSeq 2500. To increase sequence diversity, roughly 24-31% phiX was spiked into each library pool. Concerning the study's data processing: The quality-filtered reads were processed with the UMI-based MiGEC pipeline, whose error correction step removed more than 80% of the raw TCR sequences. IMGT germline references were used for aligning VDJ genes, and each clonotype was defined as a unique CDR3 amino acid sequence together with its V-J genes. VDJtools evaluated clonal expansion, Shannon diversity and CDR3 relatedness (CalcPairwiseDistances, ClusterSamples); CLCbio workbench built phylogenetic trees. A clone was classed as expanded if it had 8 or more unique UMIs, a cutoff based on coefficient-of-variation modelling across technical triplicates. TCRdb's own reprocessing of the public reads used fastp at Q25 and MiXCR and kept productive beta chains. All rows with the same CDR3 protein become a single entry with the most common DNA and genes. The authors' filters were not applied to this entry. The table for this sample lists 84,000 or so distinct CDR3 sequences; roughly 4.5% of them were counted only once. The ten largest clones add up to about 5.7% of the sample.

The time point label on this specimen signifies: longitudinal time-point 3. Unsorted PBMC libraries were generated from 2 million PBMCs stored in RNAlater at -80 °C until RNA extraction. Multiple sclerosis patients were enrolled in a US clinical protocol evaluating disease progression by magnetic resonance imaging. Peripheral blood was subjected to Ficoll-Hypaque density gradient centrifugation to isolate PBMCs, which were then cryopreserved in liquid nitrogen. On the study overall, not on this receptor specifically: In a phylogenetic analysis, the repertoires of 18 out of 34 MS patients fell into a single cluster of related CDR3 sequences, pointing to a possible signature at the repertoire level. Expanded clones from different subjects shared no identical CDR3 amino acid sequences, which suggests that TCR-beta repertoires were private in all groups. The MS cluster showed no association with clinical or MRI features, and the authors stated that larger cohorts are needed. The highest TCR clonal expansion was observed in HAM/TSP patients, whereas the lowest was observed in MS patients, even when compared with healthy controls.

Including the terminal cysteine and phenylalanine, the CDR3 comprises 14 residues. Solely the CDR3 DNA is kept, with 42 bases framed from the first base. CDR1 and CDR2 were assigned from the germline V gene as SGHRS and YFSETQ. The junction shows trimming of 0 bases on V and 7 bases on J, plus 13 bases between the germline ends. Sequencing input: PBMCs. The source of this sequence is a woman aged 55-70 years with multiple sclerosis. The V and J genes are TRBV5-1 and TRBJ1-2; TRBD1 might be the D gene, on 5 matching bases. The DNA is as follows: TGCGCCAGCAGCTTGGAAGGTACCGGGGCTGGCTACACCTTC. Its translation is CASSLEGTGAGYTF.